A selection of T cell receptor beta chains follows, all from one sample in a study of blood T cell repertoires in COVID-19. TCRdb's copy holds only in-frame clones and misses some; the assay was immunoSEQ multiplex PCR. This sample has 22,000 or so clones, with 85% to 90% found just once. Sequencing used peripheral blood. These receptors originate from a woman in her sixties or seventies with active COVID-19. Each CDR3 is given with its conserved first and last residue. D genes are given only for firm matches. Clone size is stated in some rows and not others, as once, few, many or a class when expanded.

D	J	V	size	DNA	CDR3
TRBD1	TRBJ1-2	TRBV5-1	few	TGCGCCAGCAGGACAGGGGGCTCGTCCTATGGCTACACCTTC	CASRTGGSSYGYTF
TRBD2	TRBJ2-3	TRBV6-5	once	TGTGCCAGCAGCGTAGCGGGGGGGCCTGATACGCAGTATTTT	CASSVAGGPDTQYF
TRBD1	TRBJ2-1	TRBV14	-	TGTGCCAGCAGCCCCAGGGGGAACAACGAGCAGTTCTTC	CASSPRGNNEQFF
-	TRBJ2-7	TRBV21-1	-	TGTGCCAGCAAGGGGGGGGGAAGCACCCCCTACGAGCAGTACTTC	CASKGGGSTPYEQYF
TRBD1	TRBJ1-6	TRBV4-1	-	TGCGCCAGCAGCCAAGGCCCAGACAGGGGATTTAGGTCCTATAATTCACCCCTCCACTTT	CASSQGPDRGFRSYNSPLHF
-	TRBJ1-2	TRBV2	-	TGTGCCAGCAGTGAAGTTGGAGGCCCCTACACCTTC	CASSEVGGPYTF
TRBD1	TRBJ1-1	TRBV19	-	TGTGCCGCCAATGACAGGGGAAGGGTTGAAGCTTTCTTT	CAANDRGRVEAFF
TRBD1	TRBJ2-7	TRBV6-5	-	TGTGCCAGCAGTTTTGGGACAGGGGGCTACGAGCAGTACTTC	CASSFGTGGYEQYF
TRBD2	TRBJ2-1	TRBV2	-	TGTGCCAGCACCCTACGGGGTACTAGCGGGGGGGCGTACAATGAGCAGTTCTTC	CASTLRGTSGGAYNEQFF
-	TRBJ1-1	TRBV18	-	TGTGCCAGCTCATTGTCAGAGGACACTGAAGCTTTCTTT	CASSLSEDTEAFF
TRBD1	TRBJ2-7	TRBV5-4	-	TGTGCCAGCAGCCGACCGGGACAGGGGCATGGCGAGCAGTACTTC	CASSRPGQGHGEQYF
TRBD1	TRBJ2-7	TRBV25-1	-	TGTGCCAGCGCGGGACAGGGGGTTCGCGAGCAGTACTTC	CASAGQGVREQYF
-	TRBJ2-6	TRBV5-4	-	TGTACCGACAGCTCTGGGGCCAACGTCCTGACTTTC	CTDSSGANVLTF
TRBD1	TRBJ2-2	TRBV5-1	-	TGCGCCAGCAGCTTGGGGACAGGGACCGGGGAGCTGTTTTTT	CASSLGTGTGELFF
-	TRBJ1-5	TRBV5-1	-	TGCGCCAGCAGCTTGACAGGGAGCAATCAGCCCCAGCATTTT	CASSLTGSNQPQHF
-	TRBJ1-4	TRBV27	-	TGTGCCAGCAGTACAGGGACAATAATTGCGGAAAAACTGTTTTTT	CASSTGTIIAEKLFF
TRBD1	TRBJ2-7	TRBV5-6	-	TGTGCCAGCAGCGCTGGACAGGGGCTGTACGAGCAGTACTTC	CASSAGQGLYEQYF
-	TRBJ2-5	TRBV6-5	-	TGTGCCAGCAAAGATACAGGGACCCAGTACTTC	CASKDTGTQYF
-	TRBJ2-2	TRBV7-2	-	TGTGCCAGCAGCTTACTACAGGGACCCACCGGGGAGCTGTTTTTT	CASSLLQGPTGELFF
-	TRBJ1-2	TRBV4-1	once	TGCGCCAGCAGCCAAGGCCAGGGCTATGGCTACACCTTC	CASSQGQGYGYTF
TRBD1	TRBJ1-1	TRBV6-5	once	TGTGCCAGCAGTCAGGGACAGGGGGCTCCCTTTGAAGCTTTCTTT	CASSQGQGAPFEAFF
-	TRBJ1-5	TRBV6-1	-	TGTGCCAGCAGTGAGGGCAGCAAAGGGCCCCAGCATTTT	CASSEGSKGPQHF